The T cell receptor beta chain described here comes from a study of cytomegalovirus exposure and HLA in healthy donors. This CDR3 has 13 amino acids. V dropped 5 bases and J dropped 6 bases, with 10 bases sitting between them. The germline gives CDR1 MDHEN, CDR2 SYDVKM. Vbeta (60) and Jbeta (13) primers were used in the PCR. Repertoires were generated with immunoSEQ multiplex PCR, while TCRdb's copy carries only in-frame clones and drops some. The data show 140,000 or so clones, approximately 84% seen once. This clonotype was obtained from a woman aged 55 to 70 in good health and CMV-seropositive. The chain is built from TRBV28 and TRBJ1-4; D is perhaps TRBD1 (5 bases). Sequencing input: PBMCs. CDR3 sequence: CASSTRQHEKLFF. CDR3 DNA sequence: TGTGCCAGCAGTACCCGACAGCATGAAAAACTGTTTTTT.